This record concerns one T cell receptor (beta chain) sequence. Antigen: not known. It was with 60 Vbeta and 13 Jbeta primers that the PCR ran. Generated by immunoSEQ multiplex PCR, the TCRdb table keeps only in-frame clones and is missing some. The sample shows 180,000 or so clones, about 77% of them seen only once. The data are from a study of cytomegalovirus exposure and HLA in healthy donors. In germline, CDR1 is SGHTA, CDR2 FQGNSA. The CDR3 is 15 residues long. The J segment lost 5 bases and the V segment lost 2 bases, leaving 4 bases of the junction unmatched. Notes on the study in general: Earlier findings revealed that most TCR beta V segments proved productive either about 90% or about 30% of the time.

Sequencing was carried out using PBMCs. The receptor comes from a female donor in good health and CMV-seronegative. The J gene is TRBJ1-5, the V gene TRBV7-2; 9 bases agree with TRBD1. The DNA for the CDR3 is TGTGCCAGCAGCTTACGGGACAGGGAAGATCAGCCCCAGCATTTT. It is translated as CASSLRDREDQPQHF.